This T cell receptor beta chain was identified during a study of blood T cell repertoires in COVID-19. Across the study: There were acute and convalescent COVID-19 samples, and they came from the United States, Italy and Spain. In each case, the material was cDNA or gDNA derived from T cells, B-cell-depleted T cells, or PBMCs.

The length of the CDR3 is 15 residues. J lost 4 bases, V lost 1 base, and 1 base had no gene match. Germline CDR1 and CDR2: LGHDT and YNNKEL (reference sequence). Seattle's enrolled individuals joined amid active infection and were then monitored longitudinally. In the source study's methods: Amplification of reference gene primers provided the estimated nucleated cell counts. Generated by immunoSEQ multiplex PCR, the TCRdb table keeps only in-frame clones and is missing some. Clone size and the V and J calls come from that table; the DNA yielded D and trimming. The sample records around 440,000 clones, roughly 88% being singletons.

This TCR derives from a woman in her 50s with COVID-19, enrolled during active disease. The material sequenced was peripheral blood. The chain couples TRBV3-1 (or the pseudogene TRBV3-2) to TRBJ2-1, with TRBD2 matching 10 bases. The DNA for the CDR3 is TGTGCCAGCAGCCAAGTAGCGGGGGGTTACAATGAGCAGTTCTTC. It codes for CASSQVAGGYNEQFF.